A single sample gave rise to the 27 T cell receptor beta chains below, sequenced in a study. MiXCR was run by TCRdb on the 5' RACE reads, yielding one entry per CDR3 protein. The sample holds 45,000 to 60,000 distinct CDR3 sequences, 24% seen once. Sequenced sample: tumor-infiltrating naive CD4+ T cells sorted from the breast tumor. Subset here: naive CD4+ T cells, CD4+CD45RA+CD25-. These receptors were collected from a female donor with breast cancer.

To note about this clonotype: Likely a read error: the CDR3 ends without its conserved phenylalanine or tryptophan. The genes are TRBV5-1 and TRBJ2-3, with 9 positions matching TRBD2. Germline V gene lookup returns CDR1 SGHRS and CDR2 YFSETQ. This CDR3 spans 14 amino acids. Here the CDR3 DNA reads TGCGCCAGTGCGACTAGCGGAGACACAGATTCGCAGTATCTT. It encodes CASATSGDTDSQYL.

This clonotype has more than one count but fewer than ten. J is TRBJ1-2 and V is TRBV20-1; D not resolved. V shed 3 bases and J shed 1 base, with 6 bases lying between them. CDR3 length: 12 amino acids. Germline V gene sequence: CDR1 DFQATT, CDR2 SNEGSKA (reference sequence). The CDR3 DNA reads TGCAGTGCTAGGGGTCTTAACTATGGCTACACCTTC. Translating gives CSARGLNYGYTF.

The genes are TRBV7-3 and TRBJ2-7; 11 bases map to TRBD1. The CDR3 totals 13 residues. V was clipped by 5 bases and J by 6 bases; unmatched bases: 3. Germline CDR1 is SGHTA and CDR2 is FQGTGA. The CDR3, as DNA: TGTGCCAGCAGCCCGGACAGGGGGCGCGAGCAGTACTTC. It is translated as CASSPDRGREQYF.

The DNA for the CDR3 is TGCGCCAGCAGCCGAAACGGACAGATGAAGAACACCGGGGAGCTGTTTTTT. Residues: CASSRNGQMKNTGELFF. The chain employs TRBV5-1 and TRBJ2-2; D is possibly TRBD1 (6 bases). The CDR3 is 17 residues long. Trimming removed 4 bases from V and 1 base from J, with 17 bases in between. The V gene's germline CDR1 is SGHRS and CDR2 YFSETQ.

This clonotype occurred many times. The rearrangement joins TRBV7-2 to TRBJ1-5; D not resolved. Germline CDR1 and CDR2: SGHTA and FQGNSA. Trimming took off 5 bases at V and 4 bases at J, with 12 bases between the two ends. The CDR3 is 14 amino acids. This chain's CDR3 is CASSPTRSNQPQHF. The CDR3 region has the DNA TGTGCCAGCAGCCCAACACGATCTAATCAGCCCCAGCATTTT.

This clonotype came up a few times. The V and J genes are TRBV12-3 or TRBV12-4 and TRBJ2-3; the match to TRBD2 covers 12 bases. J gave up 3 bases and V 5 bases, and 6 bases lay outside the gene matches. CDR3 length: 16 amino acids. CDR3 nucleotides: TGTGCCAGCAGTACCCGGACTAGCGGGACGACAGATACGCAGTATTTT. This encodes CASSTRTSGTTDTQYF.

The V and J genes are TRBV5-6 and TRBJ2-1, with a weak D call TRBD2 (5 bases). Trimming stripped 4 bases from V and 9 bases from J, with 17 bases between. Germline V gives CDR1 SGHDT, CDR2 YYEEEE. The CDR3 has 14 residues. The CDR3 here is CASSPNRKRGEQFF. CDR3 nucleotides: TGTGCCAGCAGCCCTAACCGTAAACGGGGTGAGCAGTTCTTC.

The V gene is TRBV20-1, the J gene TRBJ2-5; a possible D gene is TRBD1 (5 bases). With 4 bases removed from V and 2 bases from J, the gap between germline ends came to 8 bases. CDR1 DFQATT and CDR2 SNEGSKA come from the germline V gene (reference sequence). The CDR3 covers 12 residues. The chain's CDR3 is CSAKTVQETQYF. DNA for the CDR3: TGCAGTGCTAAGACAGTTCAAGAGACCCAGTACTTC.

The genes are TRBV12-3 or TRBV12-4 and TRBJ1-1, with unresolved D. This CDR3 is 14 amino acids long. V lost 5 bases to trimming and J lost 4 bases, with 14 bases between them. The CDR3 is CASSPLTAGTEAFF. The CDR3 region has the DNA TGTGCCAGCAGTCCCCTCACAGCGGGCACTGAAGCTTTCTTT.

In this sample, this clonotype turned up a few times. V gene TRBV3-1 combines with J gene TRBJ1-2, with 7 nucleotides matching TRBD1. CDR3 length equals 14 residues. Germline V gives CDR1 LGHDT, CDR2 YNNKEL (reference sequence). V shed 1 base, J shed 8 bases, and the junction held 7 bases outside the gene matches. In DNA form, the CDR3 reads TGTGCCAGCAGCCAAGGAGTAACAGGGGTCGGCTACACCTTC. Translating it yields CASSQGVTGVGYTF. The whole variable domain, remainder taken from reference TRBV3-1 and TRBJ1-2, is DTAVSQTPKYLVTQMGNDKSIKCEQNLGHDTMYWYKQDSKKFLKIMFSYNNKELIINETVPNRFSPKSPDKAHLNLHINSLELGDSAVYFCASSQGVTGVGYTFGSGTRLTVV.

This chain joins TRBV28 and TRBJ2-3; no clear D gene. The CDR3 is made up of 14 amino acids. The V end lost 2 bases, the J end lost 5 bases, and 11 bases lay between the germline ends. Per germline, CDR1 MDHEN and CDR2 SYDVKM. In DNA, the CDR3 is TGTGCCAGCAGTTTAGGGCAACCGAAAGATACGCAGTATTTT. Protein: CASSLGQPKDTQYF.

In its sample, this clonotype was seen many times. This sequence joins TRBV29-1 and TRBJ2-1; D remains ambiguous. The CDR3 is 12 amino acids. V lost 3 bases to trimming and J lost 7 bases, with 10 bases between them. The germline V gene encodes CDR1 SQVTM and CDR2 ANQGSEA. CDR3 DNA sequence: TGCAGCGTTGAGGTCACGGAGAATGAGCAGTTCTTC. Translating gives CSVEVTENEQFF.

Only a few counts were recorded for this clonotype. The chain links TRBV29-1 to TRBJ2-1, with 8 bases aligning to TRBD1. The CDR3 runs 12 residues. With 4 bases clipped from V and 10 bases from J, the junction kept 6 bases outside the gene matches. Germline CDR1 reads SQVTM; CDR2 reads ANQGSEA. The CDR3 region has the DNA TGCAGCGTTGGTCAGGGGGCTTGGGAGCAGTTCTTC. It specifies CSVGQGAWEQFF.

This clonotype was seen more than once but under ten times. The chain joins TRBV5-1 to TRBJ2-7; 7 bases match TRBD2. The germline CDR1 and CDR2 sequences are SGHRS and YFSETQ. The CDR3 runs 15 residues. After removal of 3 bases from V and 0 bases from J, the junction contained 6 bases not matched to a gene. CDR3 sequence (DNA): TGCGCCAGCAGCTATAGCGGGCAGAGCTCCTACGAGCAGTACTTC. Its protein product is CASSYSGQSSYEQYF.

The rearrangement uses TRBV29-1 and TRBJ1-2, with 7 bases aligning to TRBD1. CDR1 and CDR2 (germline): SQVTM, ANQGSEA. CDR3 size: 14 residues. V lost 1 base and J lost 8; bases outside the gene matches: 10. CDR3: CSVEASTGLLGYTF. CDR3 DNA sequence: TGCAGCGTTGAAGCCTCGACAGGGCTTCTGGGCTACACCTTC.

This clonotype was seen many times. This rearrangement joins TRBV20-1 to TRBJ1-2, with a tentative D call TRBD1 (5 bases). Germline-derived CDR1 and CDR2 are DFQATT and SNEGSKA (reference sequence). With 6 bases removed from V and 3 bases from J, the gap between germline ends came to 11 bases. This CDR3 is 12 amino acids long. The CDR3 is CSAKGIYYGYTF. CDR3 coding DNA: TGCAGTGCGAAGGGGATTTACTATGGCTACACCTTC.

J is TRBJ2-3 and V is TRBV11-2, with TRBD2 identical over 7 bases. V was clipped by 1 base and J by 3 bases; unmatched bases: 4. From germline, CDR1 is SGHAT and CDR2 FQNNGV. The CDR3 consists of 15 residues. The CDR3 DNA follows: TGTGCCAGCAGCTTAGGGGAGGGTGGGACAGATACGCAGTATTTT. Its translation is CASSLGEGGTDTQYF.

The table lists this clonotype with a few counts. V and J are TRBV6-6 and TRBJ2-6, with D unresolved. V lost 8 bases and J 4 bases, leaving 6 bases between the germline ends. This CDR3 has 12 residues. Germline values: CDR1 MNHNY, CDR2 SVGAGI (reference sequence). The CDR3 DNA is TGTGCCAGCCTTGGGGGGGCCAACGTCCTGACTTTC. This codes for CASLGGANVLTF.

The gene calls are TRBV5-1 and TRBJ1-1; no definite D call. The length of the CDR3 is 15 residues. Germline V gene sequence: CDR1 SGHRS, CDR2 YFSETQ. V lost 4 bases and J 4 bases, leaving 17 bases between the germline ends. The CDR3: CASSLLEVGGTEAFF. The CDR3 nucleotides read TGCGCCAGCAGCCTGTTGGAGGTCGGCGGCACTGAAGCTTTCTTT. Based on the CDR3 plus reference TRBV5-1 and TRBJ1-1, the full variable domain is KAGVTQTPRYLIKTRGQQVTLSCSPISGHRSVSWYQQTPGQGLQFLFEYFSETQRNKGNFPGRFSGRQFSNSRSEMNVSTLELGDSALYLCASSLLEVGGTEAFFGQGTRLTVV.

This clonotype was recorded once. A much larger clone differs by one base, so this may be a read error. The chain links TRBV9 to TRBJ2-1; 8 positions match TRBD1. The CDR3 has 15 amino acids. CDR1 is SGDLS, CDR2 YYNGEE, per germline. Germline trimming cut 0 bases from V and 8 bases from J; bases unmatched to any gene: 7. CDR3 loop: CASSVDGQGLDEQFF. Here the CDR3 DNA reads TGTGCCAGCAGCGTAGACGGACAGGGCCTCGATGAGCAGTTCTTC.

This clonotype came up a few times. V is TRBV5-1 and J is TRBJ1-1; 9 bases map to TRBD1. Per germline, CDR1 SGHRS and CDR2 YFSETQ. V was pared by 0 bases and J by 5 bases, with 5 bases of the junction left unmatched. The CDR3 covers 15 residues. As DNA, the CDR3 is TGCGCCAGCAGCTTGGGGACAGGGGCGGGAACTGAAGCTTTCTTT. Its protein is CASSLGTGAGTEAFF. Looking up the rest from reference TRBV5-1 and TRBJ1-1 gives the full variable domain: KAGVTQTPRYLIKTRGQQVTLSCSPISGHRSVSWYQQTPGQGLQFLFEYFSETQRNKGNFPGRFSGRQFSNSRSEMNVSTLELGDSALYLCASSLGTGAGTEAFFGQGTRLTVV.

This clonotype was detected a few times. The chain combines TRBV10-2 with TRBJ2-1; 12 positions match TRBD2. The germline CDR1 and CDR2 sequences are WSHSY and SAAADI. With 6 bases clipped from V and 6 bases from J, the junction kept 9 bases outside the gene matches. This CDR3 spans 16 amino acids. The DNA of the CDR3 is TGCGCCAGCAGACACAGTTCTAGCGGGGGGGGCAATGAGCAGTTCTTC. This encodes CASRHSSSGGGNEQFF.

The CDR3 DNA is TGCGCCAGCAGCTTGCAGGGGGGAAATAATTCACCCCTCCACTTT. Its protein is CASSLQGGNNSPLHF. The chain links TRBV5-1 to TRBJ1-6; 7 nucleotides align to TRBD1. V dropped 1 base and J dropped 5; count of bases not matched to a gene: 3. CDR1 and CDR2 from the germline V gene are SGHRS and YFSETQ. There are 15 residues in the CDR3.

CDR3 sequence (DNA): TGTGCCAGCAGCGGGACAGGGACCTACGAGCAGTACTTC. Translation gives CASSGTGTYEQYF. The chain combines TRBV9 with TRBJ2-7; 8 positions agree with TRBD1. Per the germline V gene, CDR1 is SGDLS and CDR2 is YYNGEE. V gave up 3 bases and J gave up 2 bases; unmatched junction bases: 1. CDR3 size: 13 residues.

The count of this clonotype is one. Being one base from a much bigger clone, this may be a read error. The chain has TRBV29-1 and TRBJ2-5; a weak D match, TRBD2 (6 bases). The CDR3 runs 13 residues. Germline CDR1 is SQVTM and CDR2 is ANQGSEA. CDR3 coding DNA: TGCAGCGTTGAACCTAACGGAGGGGAGATCCAGTACTTC. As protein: CSVEPNGGEIQYF.

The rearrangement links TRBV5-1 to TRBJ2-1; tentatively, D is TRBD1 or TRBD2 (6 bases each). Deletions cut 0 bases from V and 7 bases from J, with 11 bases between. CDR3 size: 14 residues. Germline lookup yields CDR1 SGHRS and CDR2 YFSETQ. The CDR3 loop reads CASSLDGGLNEQFF. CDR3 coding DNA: TGCGCCAGCAGCTTGGATGGGGGGCTGAATGAGCAGTTCTTC. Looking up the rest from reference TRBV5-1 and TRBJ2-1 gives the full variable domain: KAGVTQTPRYLIKTRGQQVTLSCSPISGHRSVSWYQQTPGQGLQFLFEYFSETQRNKGNFPGRFSGRQFSNSRSEMNVSTLELGDSALYLCASSLDGGLNEQFFGPGTRLTVL.

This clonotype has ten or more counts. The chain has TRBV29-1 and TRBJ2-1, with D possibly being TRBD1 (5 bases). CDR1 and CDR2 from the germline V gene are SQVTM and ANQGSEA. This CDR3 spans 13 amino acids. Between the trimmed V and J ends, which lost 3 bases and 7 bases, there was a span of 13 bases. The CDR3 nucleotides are TGCAGCGTTGATCCCAGGGTGTCGAATGAGCAGTTCTTC. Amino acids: CSVDPRVSNEQFF.